The T cell receptor beta chain described here comes from a study of OX40 agonist ivuxolimab in advanced cancers. Study-level points and caveats: In a subset of nonresponders, normalized T-cell clonal expansion was also low.

Concerning this clone: What it binds is not known.

The trim removed 5 bases at V and 1 base at J, leaving 6 bases unmatched. Germline lookup yields CDR1 SGHTA and CDR2 FQGNSA. The CDR3 has 15 amino acids. TCRdb's copy holds only in-frame clones and misses some; the assay was immunoSEQ multiplex PCR. Found here are 100,000 or so clones, less than 95% of them singletons; the top ten hold approximately 0.31%. The source is an adult with an advanced solid tumor such as melanoma, head and neck, liver or kidney cancer. The material was CD4+ or CD8+ T cells sorted from blood, obtained in a trial of the OX40 agonist ivuxolimab. The J gene is TRBJ1-2, the V gene TRBV7-2; 8 nucleotides line up with TRBD1. The CDR3 bases are TGTGCCAGCAGCCGCCAGGGGGCGGATAACTATGGCTACACCTTC. Amino acid sequence: CASSRQGADNYGYTF.